These 3 T cell receptor beta chains were sequenced from one sample in a study of vaccination and CD4 T cells after COVID-19. Their antigen targets remain unknown. CD4+ T cells that had been cultured provided DNA sequenced with the Oncomine TCR Beta short-read assay. TCRdb re-analysed the PCR reads in MiXCR, keeping a single row per CDR3 protein. The repertoire holds some 4,300 distinct CDR3 sequences, with roughly 65% as singletons. As for treatment: roughly ten-day PBMC culture with coronavirus spike peptide pools or control peptides (ViraFEST assay). Ahead of the COVID-19 pandemic (2011-2018), the CD4+ T cells of the unexposed donor were collected. The sequenced sample was CD4+ T cells from blood, cultured in vitro. The receptors stem from a human donor in good health.

V gene TRBV7-9 combines with J gene TRBJ2-7; TRBD1 matches 8 bases. This CDR3 contains 14 residues. V trimming: 5 bases; J trimming: 3 bases; junction bases outside the gene matches: 6. Germline values: CDR1 SEHNR, CDR2 FQNEAQ (reference sequence). The chain's CDR3 is CASSPRQGHYEQYF. DNA for the CDR3: TGTGCCAGCAGCCCTCGACAGGGGCACTACGAGCAGTACTTC. Full variable domain (rest looked up from reference TRBV7-9 and TRBJ2-7): DTGVSQNPRHKITKRGQNVTFRCDPISEHNRLYWYRQTLGQGPEFLTYFQNEAQLEKSRLLSDRFSAERPKGSFSTLEIQRTEQGDSAMYLCASSPRQGHYEQYFGPGTRLTVT.

The sample holds a few counts of this clonotype. The chain uses TRBV7-2 and TRBJ1-2; D unresolved. V lost 1 base and J lost 6, with 9 bases in between. The CDR3 runs to 13 residues. Per germline, CDR1 SGHTA and CDR2 FQGNSA. The CDR3 is CASSLVRQNGYTF. In nucleotides, the CDR3 is TGTGCCAGCAGCTTAGTTCGCCAAAATGGCTACACCTTC.

This chain uses TRBV6-5 with TRBJ1-5; D gene unclear. Deletions cut 0 bases from V and 4 bases from J, with 7 bases between. CDR1 is MNHEY and CDR2 is SVGAGI in the germline V gene. The length of the CDR3 is 14 residues. DNA for the CDR3: TGTGCCAGCAGTTACTCGATAGCGAATCAGCCCCAGCATTTT. Protein: CASSYSIANQPQHF.